A single T cell receptor (beta chain) is shown here with its context. Its antigen is unidentified. The entry originates in a study of T-cell reconstitution after alpha-beta-depleted transplantation in children. Construction of the TCRbeta library involved unique molecular identifiers. In TCRdb, the PCR reads were re-called with MiXCR into one record per CDR3 protein. The data hold just under 350,000 distinct CDR3 sequences, with around 15% observed a single time. Overall study findings and caveats: Several hundred graft clones that had expanded were reportedly the source of alpha-beta T cells about two months after transplant. Recipient T cells and thymic progenitors that survived gave rise to the high TCRbeta diversity observed at day 60 in some patients.

This specimen was PBMCs, mostly from graft donor cells, taken 360 days after TCRalphabeta/CD19-depleted stem cell transplant. The clonotype was recovered from a male patient under 10 years old who had a stem cell transplant for acute lymphoblastic leukemia, so the T cells may come from the graft donor.

The CDR3 DNA reads as TGTGCCAGCAGCCTGGACAGAGTCAATCAGCCCCAGCATTTT. Encoded protein: CASSLDRVNQPQHF. This chain links TRBV7-8 with TRBJ1-5, with a weak D call TRBD1 (6 bases). The germline V and J ends were trimmed by 5 bases and 3 bases, with 11 bases remaining between them. The CDR3 covers 14 residues. Germline V gene sequence: CDR1 SGHVS, CDR2 FQNEAQ.